This section outlines one TCR beta chain sequence together with its context. Antigen: not known. Some clones are missing from TCRdb's copy, which holds only in-frame ones; the method was immunoSEQ multiplex PCR. This table holds approximately 79,000 clones, around 84% found once. These data come from a study of OX40 agonist ivuxolimab in advanced cancers. Across the whole study: Patients assigned to dose escalation were diagnosed with hepatocellular carcinoma, melanoma, renal cell or head and neck cancer. Study-wide results and caveats: Antigens targeted by the expanded peripheral T cells were not determined.

Germline CDR1 reads SGDLS; CDR2 reads YYNGEE. The germline V and J ends were trimmed by 3 bases and 0 bases, with 21 bases remaining between them. The CDR3 has 18 residues. The TCR sequence derives from an adult with an advanced solid tumor such as melanoma, head and neck, liver or kidney cancer. The chain recombines TRBV9 with TRBJ2-5; D could derive from TRBD1 or TRBD2 (5 bases each). This specimen consisted of CD4+ or CD8+ T cells sorted from blood, obtained in a trial of the OX40 agonist ivuxolimab. The CDR3 is CASSEGTPRGTHQETQYF. The CDR3 nucleotides are TGTGCCAGCAGCGAGGGGACCCCTCGGGGTACCCACCAAGAGACCCAGTACTTC.